The TCR beta chain described here comes from a study of blood T cell repertoires in COVID-19. Germline values: CDR1 MDHEN, CDR2 SYDVKM. The trim removed 4 bases at V and 6 bases at J, leaving 9 bases unmatched. The CDR3 totals 15 residues. The table came from immunoSEQ multiplex PCR; TCRdb's copy has only in-frame clones and leaves some out. Altogether about 300,000 clones are present, 89% being singletons, with the ten largest covering approximately 2.9%. Someone with COVID-19 had been met by exposed participants within 2 weeks before study entry. The chain couples TRBV28 to TRBJ1-5; 7 nucleotides align to TRBD1. Sequenced sample: PBMCs or T cells enriched from blood (not recorded which). This receptor was obtained from a woman aged 45-60 years who had been exposed to COVID-19. The CDR3 here is CASSSPTGVSQPQHF. The CDR3 DNA reads TGTGCCAGCAGTTCGCCCACAGGGGTTAGTCAGCCCCAGCATTTT. Complete variable domain (other parts from reference TRBV28 and TRBJ1-5): DVKVTQSSRYLVKRTGEKVFLECVQDMDHENMFWYRQDPGLGLRLIYFSYDVKMKEKGDIPEGYSVSREKKERFSLILESASTNQTSMYLCASSSPTGVSQPQHFGDGTRLSIL.